These 28 T cell receptor beta chains were all obtained from the same sample, sequenced in a study of T cell repertoires in cytomegalovirus infection. Antigens for these TCRs are unknown. TCRdb reprocessed the reads with MiXCR, giving one entry per CDR3 protein. The sample contains around 900,000 distinct CDR3 sequences, approximately 31% of which appear only once. Here the sequenced sample was cultured CD8+ T cells from PBMCs, taken from culture after CMV antigen stimulation. The receptors were sampled from a human donor in good health (CMV status not recorded). Some clones in this sample may be carry-over from other donors' samples.

This clonotype has just one count. The germline gene is not matched at one end of the junction; a read error may be the cause. V usage is TRBV2 and J usage is TRBJ1-4; D is unresolved. The germline CDR1 and CDR2 sequences are SNHLY and FYNNEI. The CDR3 has 10 amino acids. The CDR3 region has the DNA TGTGCCAGCATCGGTCTTGGGCCTTTCTTT. This sequence encodes CASIGLGPFF.

This clonotype appeared many times. The J gene is TRBJ2-3, the V gene TRBV6-1, with TRBD2 matching 8 bases. The CDR3 has 14 residues. The J segment lost 1 base and the V segment lost 4 bases, leaving 1 base of the junction unmatched. In germline, CDR1 is MNHNS, CDR2 SASEGT. The chain's CDR3 is CASSVRGGTDTQYF. As DNA, the CDR3 is TGTGCCAGCAGTGTGCGGGGGGGCACAGATACGCAGTATTTT.

The chain employs TRBV7-2 and TRBJ1-1; TRBD1 might be the D (6 bases). CDR3 length: 14 amino acids. The ends were cut back, 5 bases at V and 7 bases at J, with 17 bases in the middle. The germline V gene has CDR1 SGHTA and CDR2 FQGNSA. The CDR3 coding sequence is TGTGCCAGCAGCCCGTGGCCAGAGGGGGGTGAAGCTTTCTTT. It translates to CASSPWPEGGEAFF.

This chain uses TRBV15 with TRBJ2-3; 7 positions match TRBD2. The CDR3 is made up of 17 amino acids. J was trimmed by 5 bases and V by 3 bases; bases with no gene match: 14. Per germline, CDR1 LNHNV and CDR2 YYDKDF (reference sequence). CDR3 protein: CATSRARGAGVGDTQYF. CDR3 DNA: TGTGCCACCAGCAGGGCCCGCGGGGCGGGGGTAGGAGATACGCAGTATTTT. Variable domain in full (rest from reference TRBV15 and TRBJ2-3): DAMVIQNPRYQVTQFGKPVTLSCSQTLNHNVMYWYQQKSSQAPKLLFHYYDKDFNNEADTPDNFQSRRPNTSFCFLDIRSPGLGDTAMYLCATSRARGAGVGDTQYFGPGTRLTVL.

The chain employs TRBV6-6 and TRBJ1-2; possible D gene TRBD1, 6 bases. This CDR3 contains 16 residues. CDR1 and CDR2 from the germline V gene are MNHNY and SVGAGI (reference sequence). Between the trimmed V and J ends, which lost 2 bases and 6 bases, there was a span of 19 bases. Here the CDR3 reads CASSYTWGRAGDGYTF. The CDR3 DNA reads as TGTGCCAGCAGTTACACCTGGGGGCGGGCCGGGGATGGCTACACCTTC.

This clonotype was seen more than once but under ten times. The chain is built from TRBV15 and TRBJ2-1; a possible D gene is TRBD1 (5 bases). The CDR3 is made up of 19 amino acids. Germline V gives CDR1 LNHNV, CDR2 YYDKDF (reference sequence). Between the trimmed V and J ends, which lost 4 bases and 2 bases, there was a span of 24 bases. This chain's CDR3 is CATSKPRPYQGRAYNEQFF. The DNA of the CDR3 is TGTGCCACCAGCAAGCCCAGGCCATATCAGGGTCGAGCCTACAATGAGCAGTTCTTC.

The chain couples TRBV7-9 to TRBJ1-2; D remains ambiguous. This CDR3 comprises 11 residues. In germline, CDR1 is SEHNR, CDR2 FQNEAQ (reference sequence). The ends were cut back, 8 bases at V and 5 bases at J, with 9 bases in the middle. The CDR3 sequence is CASADPYGYTF. The CDR3 DNA sequence: TGTGCCAGCGCCGACCCGTATGGCTACACCTTC. Drawing the rest from reference TRBV7-9 and TRBJ1-2, the complete variable domain is DTGVSQNPRHKITKRGQNVTFRCDPISEHNRLYWYRQTLGQGPEFLTYFQNEAQLEKSRLLSDRFSAERPKGSFSTLEIQRTEQGDSAMYLCASADPYGYTFGSGTRLTVV.

CDR3 in amino acids: CASSERRWLGTEAFF. The DNA for the CDR3 is TGTGCCAGCAGTGAACGGCGGTGGTTGGGCACTGAAGCTTTCTTT. The chain is built from TRBV6-1 and TRBJ1-1; no firm D call. Germline V CDR1 and CDR2: MNHNS, SASEGT. The CDR3 has 15 amino acids. V dropped 2 bases and J dropped 4 bases, with 14 bases sitting between them.

This clonotype came up a few times. V gene TRBV7-6 combines with J gene TRBJ2-1; D is possibly TRBD1 or TRBD2 (5 bases each). The CDR3 is made up of 17 amino acids. CDR1 is SGHVS, CDR2 FNYEAQ, per germline. The V and J ends lost 2 bases and 0 bases respectively, with 14 bases between them. DNA of the CDR3: TGTGCCAGCAGCTTAAGGGGAGTGCCGGGCTCCTACAATGAGCAGTTCTTC. It codes for CASSLRGVPGSYNEQFF.

V is TRBV5-3 and J is TRBJ2-2; possibly TRBD1 or TRBD2 for D (5 bases each). TRBV5-3 is given ORF status, its function remaining uncertain. The CDR3 has 17 amino acids. V was clipped by 8 bases and J by 5 bases, with 25 bases between them. Here the CDR3 reads CASSPPWIGDPTGELFF. DNA of the CDR3: TGTGCCAGCAGCCCCCCCTGGATCGGGGACCCAACCGGGGAGCTGTTTTTT.

The sample holds a few counts of this clonotype. The chain uses TRBV7-6 and TRBJ1-4; no reliable D call. This CDR3 is 15 amino acids long. V was cut by 7 bases and J by 3 bases, with 15 bases left in between. Looked up from germline, CDR1 is SGHVS and CDR2 is FNYEAQ. In DNA, the CDR3 is TGTGCCAGCATCCCCCCCGGGCCGGCTAATGAAAAACTGTTTTTT. This sequence encodes CASIPPGPANEKLFF.

This clonotype was observed a handful of times. The chain uses TRBV15 and TRBJ2-5, with TRBD2 matching over 8 bases. V was clipped by 3 bases and J by 5 bases; unmatched bases: 11. The CDR3 totals 16 residues. Germline lookup yields CDR1 LNHNV and CDR2 YYDKDF (reference sequence). In DNA form, the CDR3 reads TGTGCCACCAGCAGTCCTACGGGGGGGGCCAAGGAGACCCAGTACTTC. Translated, it gives CATSSPTGGAKETQYF. Full variable domain (missing parts from reference TRBV15 and TRBJ2-5): DAMVIQNPRYQVTQFGKPVTLSCSQTLNHNVMYWYQQKSSQAPKLLFHYYDKDFNNEADTPDNFQSRRPNTSFCFLDIRSPGLGDTAMYLCATSSPTGGAKETQYFGPGTRLLVL.

The table lists this clonotype with a few counts. This chain joins TRBV7-9 and TRBJ1-4; D remains unclear. Germline V gives CDR1 SEHNR, CDR2 FQNEAQ (reference sequence). The CDR3 spans 13 residues. V was clipped by 5 bases and J by 3 bases, with 7 bases between them. The CDR3 is CASSPRANEKLFF. CDR3 bases: TGTGCCAGCAGCCCCCGGGCTAATGAAAAACTGTTTTTT.

The chain combines TRBV15 with TRBJ1-5, with TRBD1 matching over 7 bases. Per germline, CDR1 LNHNV and CDR2 YYDKDF (reference sequence). This CDR3 region has 18 residues. J was trimmed by 7 bases and V by 6 bases; bases with no gene match: 21. The CDR3 sequence: CATSHPMGGGAAGQPQHF. The CDR3 DNA is TGTGCCACCAGTCATCCCATGGGAGGGGGCGCGGCCGGCCAGCCCCAGCATTTT.

The V gene is TRBV10-3, the J gene TRBJ1-2; 9 bases are a match to TRBD1. The trim removed 8 bases at V and 2 bases at J, leaving 6 bases unmatched. The CDR3 covers 14 residues. The V gene's germline CDR1 is ENHRY and CDR2 SYGVKD. CDR3 region: CAILRDRANYGYTF. In DNA form, the CDR3 reads TGTGCCATCCTCCGGGACAGGGCAAACTATGGCTACACCTTC.

The chain joins TRBV6-5 to TRBJ1-2, with TRBD1 as a possible D gene (5 bases). Trimming took off 0 bases at V and 4 bases at J, with 12 bases between the two ends. The germline gives CDR1 MNHEY, CDR2 SVGAGI. The CDR3 extends over 15 amino acids. The CDR3 nucleotides read TGTGCCAGCAGTTACTCGGCAGGGAACGGCTATGGCTACACCTTC. This gives the protein CASSYSAGNGYGYTF.

V gene TRBV6-1 combines with J gene TRBJ2-3, with D uncertain. The CDR3 has 12 amino acids. Germline V gives CDR1 MNHNS, CDR2 SASEGT. The V and J ends lost 5 bases and 4 bases respectively, with 7 bases between them. The CDR3 spells CASSYPADTQYF. As DNA, the CDR3 is TGTGCCAGCAGTTACCCCGCAGATACGCAGTATTTT.

The chain recombines TRBV4-1 with TRBJ2-2; TRBD2 aligns across 8 bases. CDR3 size: 19 residues. Germline CDR1 is MGHRA and CDR2 is YSYEKL. J lost 1 base, V lost 0 bases, and 10 bases had no gene match. The chain's CDR3 is CASSQDPLPSGGNTGELFF. The CDR3 DNA is TGCGCCAGCAGCCAAGATCCCCTCCCCAGCGGGGGGAACACCGGGGAGCTGTTTTTT.

The gene calls are TRBV6-5 and TRBJ2-1; the D gene could be TRBD1 or TRBD2 (6 bases each). The CDR3 runs 16 residues. The V gene's germline CDR1 is MNHEY and CDR2 SVGAGI. V was shortened by 2 bases and J by 3 bases, with 14 bases between the two germline ends. The CDR3 DNA reads as TGTGCCAGCAGTTACGGTGGAGGGGGTCTCTACAATGAGCAGTTCTTC. It codes for CASSYGGGGLYNEQFF.

This clonotype was counted a few times. The gene calls are TRBV6-2 or TRBV6-3 and TRBJ2-7; D might be TRBD1 or TRBD2, each matching 6 bases. Germline values: CDR1 MNHEY, CDR2 SVGEGT. The CDR3 is 16 residues long. The V end lost 2 bases, the J end lost 2 bases, and 16 bases lay between the germline ends. The CDR3 protein is CASSYPQNGGPYEQYF. CDR3 nucleotide sequence: TGTGCCAGCAGTTACCCTCAAAACGGGGGCCCCTACGAGCAGTACTTC.

The V call is TRBV27, the J call TRBJ1-1, with D unclear. The CDR3 spans 15 residues. V was trimmed by 2 bases and J by 5 bases, leaving 15 bases between them. CDR1 and CDR2 from the germline V gene are MNHEY and SMNVEV (reference sequence). The CDR3 loop reads CASSLGGRWVTEAFF. The DNA for the CDR3 is TGTGCCAGCAGTTTAGGCGGGCGCTGGGTGACTGAAGCTTTCTTT.

The sample holds a few counts of this clonotype. The chain employs TRBV25-1 and TRBJ2-1; TRBD1 agrees at 9 bases. The V gene's germline CDR1 is MGHDK and CDR2 SYGVNS. This CDR3 is built from 15 residues. V was pared by 4 bases and J by 6 bases, with 7 bases of the junction left unmatched. This chain's CDR3 is CASSVWTGVGNEQFF. CDR3 sequence (DNA): TGTGCCAGCAGTGTCTGGACAGGGGTGGGCAATGAGCAGTTCTTC.

The chain carries TRBV19 and TRBJ1-2, with a weak D call TRBD1 (5 bases). V was clipped by 5 bases and J by 4 bases, with 23 bases between them. CDR3 length equals 17 residues. Germline assignment: CDR1 LNHDA and CDR2 SQIVND (reference sequence). The CDR3 DNA reads as TGTGCCAGTAGTTCCGGTATGTGGGGCGAAGAGGCCTATGGCTACACCTTC. It yields the protein CASSSGMWGEEAYGYTF.

This clonotype was seen a handful of times. V is TRBV6-6 and J is TRBJ2-7; D call uncertain. V lost 6 bases and J lost 2, with 11 bases in between. This CDR3 comprises 13 residues. Germline V CDR1 and CDR2: MNHNY, SVGAGI (reference sequence). The CDR3 here is CASRFESAYEQYV. CDR3 nucleotide sequence: TGTGCCAGCAGGTTCGAATCGGCCTACGAGCAGTACGTC.

The chain uses TRBV6-5 and TRBJ2-7; D gene unclear. Deletions cut 2 bases from V and 0 bases from J, with 11 bases between. This CDR3 is built from 15 residues. The V gene's germline CDR1 is MNHEY and CDR2 SVGAGI. DNA for the CDR3: TGTGCCAGCAGTTACCTCGGCAGCTTCTCCTACGAGCAGTACTTC. Protein sequence: CASSYLGSFSYEQYF.

The V and J genes are TRBV7-2 and TRBJ2-5; TRBD2 matches 14 bases. The CDR3 spans 17 residues. Germline V gives CDR1 SGHTA, CDR2 FQGNSA. V lost 5 bases, J lost 1 base, and 6 bases stayed unmatched. CDR3 nucleotide sequence: TGTGCCAGCAGCAGGCGACTAGCGGGGGGGCCCCAAGAGACCCAGTACTTC. Residues: CASSRRLAGGPQETQYF.

V usage is TRBV20-1 and J usage is TRBJ2-3; 8 positions match TRBD2. The ends lost 0 bases at V and 5 bases at J; junction bases unmatched: 19. This CDR3 contains 19 residues. Germline lookup yields CDR1 DFQATT and CDR2 SNEGSKA (reference sequence). This CDR3 reads CSARDRHYTGGPFGDTQYF. The CDR3 nucleotides read TGCAGTGCTAGAGATCGACACTATACGGGGGGGCCATTTGGAGATACGCAGTATTTT.

The chain carries TRBV7-9 and TRBJ1-1; no definite D call. Germline loops: CDR1 SEHNR, CDR2 FQNEAQ (reference sequence). The CDR3 has 12 amino acids. The V gene lost 1 base and the J gene lost 6 bases, with 6 bases spanning the gap. CDR3 amino acids: CASSLGWSEAFF. The CDR3 DNA sequence: TGTGCCAGCAGCTTAGGGTGGTCTGAAGCTTTCTTT.